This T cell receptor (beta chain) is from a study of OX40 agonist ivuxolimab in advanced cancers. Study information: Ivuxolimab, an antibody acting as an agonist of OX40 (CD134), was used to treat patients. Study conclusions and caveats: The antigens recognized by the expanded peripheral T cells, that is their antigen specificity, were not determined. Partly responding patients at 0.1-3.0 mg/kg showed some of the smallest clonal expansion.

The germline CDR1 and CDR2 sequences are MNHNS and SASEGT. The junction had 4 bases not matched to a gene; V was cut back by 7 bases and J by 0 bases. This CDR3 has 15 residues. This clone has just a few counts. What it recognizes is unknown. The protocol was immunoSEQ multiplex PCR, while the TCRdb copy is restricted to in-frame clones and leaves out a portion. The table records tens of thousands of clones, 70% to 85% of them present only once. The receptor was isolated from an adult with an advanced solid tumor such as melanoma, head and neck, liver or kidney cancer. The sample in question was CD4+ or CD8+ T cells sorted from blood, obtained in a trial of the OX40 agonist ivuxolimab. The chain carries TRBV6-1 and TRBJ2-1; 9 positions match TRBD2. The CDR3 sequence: CASTQRGASYNEQFF. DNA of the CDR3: TGTGCCAGCACACAGCGGGGGGCCTCCTACAATGAGCAGTTCTTC.